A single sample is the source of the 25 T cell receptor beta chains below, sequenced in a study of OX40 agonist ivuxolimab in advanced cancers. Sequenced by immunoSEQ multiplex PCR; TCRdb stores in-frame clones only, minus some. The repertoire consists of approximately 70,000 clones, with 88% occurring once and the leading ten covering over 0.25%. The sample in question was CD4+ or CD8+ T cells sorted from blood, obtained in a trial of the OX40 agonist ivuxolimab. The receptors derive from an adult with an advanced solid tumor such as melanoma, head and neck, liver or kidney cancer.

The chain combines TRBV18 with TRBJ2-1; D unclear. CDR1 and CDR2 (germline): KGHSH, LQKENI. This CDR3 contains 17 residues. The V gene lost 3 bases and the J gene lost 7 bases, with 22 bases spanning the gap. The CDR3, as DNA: TGTGCCAGCTCACCTGGTCTCGGGCCCCCCTCGCGGAATGAGCAGTTCTTC. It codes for CASSPGLGPPSRNEQFF.

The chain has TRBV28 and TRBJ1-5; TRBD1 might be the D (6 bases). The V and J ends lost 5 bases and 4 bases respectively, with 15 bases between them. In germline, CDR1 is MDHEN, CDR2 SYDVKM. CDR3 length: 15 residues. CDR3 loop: CASSGGGARNQPQHF. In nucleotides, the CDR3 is TGTGCCAGCAGTGGGGGGGGCGCAAGGAATCAGCCCCAGCATTTT.

The CDR3 sequence is CASGRVGRRSNQPQHF. DNA of the CDR3: TGTGCCAGCGGTCGTGTAGGGCGGAGGAGCAATCAGCCCCAGCATTTT. The V call is TRBV21-1, the J call TRBJ1-5. TRBV21-1 is termed a pseudogene. The CDR3 is made up of 16 amino acids.

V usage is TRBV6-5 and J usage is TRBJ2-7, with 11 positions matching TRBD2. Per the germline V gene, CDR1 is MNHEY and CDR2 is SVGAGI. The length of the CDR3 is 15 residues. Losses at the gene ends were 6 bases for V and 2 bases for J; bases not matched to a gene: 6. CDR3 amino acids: CASRTGLAETYEQYF. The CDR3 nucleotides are TGTGCCAGCAGGACGGGACTAGCGGAGACCTACGAGCAGTACTTC.

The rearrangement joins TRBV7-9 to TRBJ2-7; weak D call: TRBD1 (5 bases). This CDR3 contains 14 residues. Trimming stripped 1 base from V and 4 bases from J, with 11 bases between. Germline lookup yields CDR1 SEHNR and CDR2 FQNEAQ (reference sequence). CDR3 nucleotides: TGTGCCAGCAGCTTAGATTCCACAGGTTACGAGCAGTACTTC. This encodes CASSLDSTGYEQYF.

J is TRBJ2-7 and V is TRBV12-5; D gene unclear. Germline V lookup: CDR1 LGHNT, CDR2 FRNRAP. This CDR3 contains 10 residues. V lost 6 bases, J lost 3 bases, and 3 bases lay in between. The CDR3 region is CASGHYEQYF. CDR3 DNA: TGTGCTAGTGGGCACTACGAGCAGTACTTC.

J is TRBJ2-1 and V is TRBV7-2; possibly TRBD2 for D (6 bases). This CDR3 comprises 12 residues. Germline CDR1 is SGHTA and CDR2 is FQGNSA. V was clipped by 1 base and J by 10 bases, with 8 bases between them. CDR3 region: CASSLEGGEQFF. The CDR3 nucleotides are TGTGCCAGCAGCTTAGAAGGAGGGGAGCAGTTCTTC.

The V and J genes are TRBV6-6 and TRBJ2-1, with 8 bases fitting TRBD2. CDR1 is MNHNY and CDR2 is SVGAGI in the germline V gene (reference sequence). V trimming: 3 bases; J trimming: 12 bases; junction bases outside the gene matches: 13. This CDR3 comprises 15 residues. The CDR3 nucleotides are TGTGCCAGCAGTTATACCGGGACTAGTCGAAGAGGGCAGTTCTTC. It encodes CASSYTGTSRRGQFF.

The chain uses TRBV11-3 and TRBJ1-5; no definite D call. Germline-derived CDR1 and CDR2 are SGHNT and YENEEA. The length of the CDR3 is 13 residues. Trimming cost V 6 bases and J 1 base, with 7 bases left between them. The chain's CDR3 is CASSHDSNQPQHF. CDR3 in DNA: TGTGCCAGCAGTCACGACAGCAATCAGCCCCAGCATTTT.

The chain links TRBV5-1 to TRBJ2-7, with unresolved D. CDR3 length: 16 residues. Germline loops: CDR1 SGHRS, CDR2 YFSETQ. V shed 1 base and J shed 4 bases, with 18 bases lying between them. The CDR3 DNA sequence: TGCGCCAGCAGCTTGTTAGGCCCGGGCACGTATTACGAGCAGTACTTC. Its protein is CASSLLGPGTYYEQYF. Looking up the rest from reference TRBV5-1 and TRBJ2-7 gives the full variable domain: KAGVTQTPRYLIKTRGQQVTLSCSPISGHRSVSWYQQTPGQGLQFLFEYFSETQRNKGNFPGRFSGRQFSNSRSEMNVSTLELGDSALYLCASSLLGPGTYYEQYFGPGTRLTVT.

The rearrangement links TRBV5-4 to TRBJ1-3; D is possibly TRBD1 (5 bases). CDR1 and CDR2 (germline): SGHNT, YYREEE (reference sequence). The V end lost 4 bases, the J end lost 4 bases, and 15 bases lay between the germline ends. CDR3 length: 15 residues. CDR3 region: CASSRAGTMGNTIYF. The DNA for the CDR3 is TGTGCCAGCAGCCGCGCCGGGACGATGGGAAACACCATATATTTT.

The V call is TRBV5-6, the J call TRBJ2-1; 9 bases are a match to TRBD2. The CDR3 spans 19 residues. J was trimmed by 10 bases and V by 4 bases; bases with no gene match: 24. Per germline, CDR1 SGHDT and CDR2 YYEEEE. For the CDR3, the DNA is TGTGCCAGCAGCCGAAGACGACTAGCGGCCTACCTCAGTAATCCCGAGCAGTTCTTC. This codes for CASSRRRLAAYLSNPEQFF.

Here the CDR3 DNA reads TGTGCCAGCAGTTCCATGACAGGGTTAGACTCTGGAAACACCATATATTTT. It yields the protein CASSSMTGLDSGNTIYF. V gene TRBV27 combines with J gene TRBJ1-3, with TRBD1 matching over 7 bases. With V trimmed by 4 bases and J by 0 bases, 9 bases remained unmatched. Germline assignment: CDR1 MNHEY and CDR2 SMNVEV (reference sequence). This CDR3 region has 17 residues.

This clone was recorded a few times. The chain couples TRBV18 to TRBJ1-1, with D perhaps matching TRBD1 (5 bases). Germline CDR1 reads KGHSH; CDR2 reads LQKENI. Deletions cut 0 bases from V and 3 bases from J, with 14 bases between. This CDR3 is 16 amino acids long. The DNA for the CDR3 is TGTGCCAGCTCACCACCTGGCCGGGTAGGGGACACTGAAGCTTTCTTT. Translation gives CASSPPGRVGDTEAFF.

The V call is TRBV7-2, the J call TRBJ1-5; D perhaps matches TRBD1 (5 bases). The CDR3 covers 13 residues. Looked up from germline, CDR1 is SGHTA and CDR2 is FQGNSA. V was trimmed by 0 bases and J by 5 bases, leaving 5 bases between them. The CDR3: CASSLAGDQPQHF. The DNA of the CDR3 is TGTGCCAGCAGCTTAGCGGGGGATCAGCCCCAGCATTTT.

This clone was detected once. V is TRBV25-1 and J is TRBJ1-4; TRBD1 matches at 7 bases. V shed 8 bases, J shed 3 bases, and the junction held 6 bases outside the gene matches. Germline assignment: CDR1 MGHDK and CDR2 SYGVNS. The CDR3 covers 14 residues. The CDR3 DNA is TGTGCCAGCGCTCCCGGGACAGCTAATGAAAAACTGTTTTTT. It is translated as CASAPGTANEKLFF.

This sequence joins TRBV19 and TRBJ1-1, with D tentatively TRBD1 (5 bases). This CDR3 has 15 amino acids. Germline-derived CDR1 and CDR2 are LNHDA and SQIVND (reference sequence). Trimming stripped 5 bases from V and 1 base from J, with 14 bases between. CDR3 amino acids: CASSWVGEANTEAFF. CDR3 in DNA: TGTGCCAGTAGTTGGGTAGGGGAAGCGAACACTGAAGCTTTCTTT. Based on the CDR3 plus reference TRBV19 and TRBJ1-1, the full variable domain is DGGITQSPKYLFRKEGQNVTLSCEQNLNHDAMYWYRQDPGQGLRLIYYSQIVNDFQKGDIAEGYSVSREKKESFPLTVTSAQKNPTAFYLCASSWVGEANTEAFFGQGTRLTVV.

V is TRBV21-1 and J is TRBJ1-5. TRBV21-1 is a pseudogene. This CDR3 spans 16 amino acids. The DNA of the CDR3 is TGTGCCCTTCCGGGTAACCAGGGAGTATACAATCAGCCCCAGCATTTT. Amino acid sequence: CALPGNQGVYNQPQHF.

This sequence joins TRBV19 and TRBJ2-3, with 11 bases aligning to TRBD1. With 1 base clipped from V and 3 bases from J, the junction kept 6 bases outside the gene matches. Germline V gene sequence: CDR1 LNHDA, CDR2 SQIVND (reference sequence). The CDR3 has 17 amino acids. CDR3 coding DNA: TGTGCCAGTAGTATAGGGACAGGGGGCGGAGTAACAGATACGCAGTATTTT. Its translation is CASSIGTGGGVTDTQYF.

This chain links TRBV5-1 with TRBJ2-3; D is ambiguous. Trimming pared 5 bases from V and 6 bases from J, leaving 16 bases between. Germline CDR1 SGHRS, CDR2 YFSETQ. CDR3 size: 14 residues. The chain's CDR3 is CASRWRLGQDTQYF. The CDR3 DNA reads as TGCGCCAGCAGATGGAGATTGGGTCAGGATACGCAGTATTTT.

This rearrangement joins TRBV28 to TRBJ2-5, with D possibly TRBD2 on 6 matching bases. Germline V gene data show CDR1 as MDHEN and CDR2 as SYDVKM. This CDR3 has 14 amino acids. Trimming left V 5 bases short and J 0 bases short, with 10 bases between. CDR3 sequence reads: CASSPRGYQETQYF. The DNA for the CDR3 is TGTGCCAGCAGTCCTCGGGGGTACCAAGAGACCCAGTACTTC.

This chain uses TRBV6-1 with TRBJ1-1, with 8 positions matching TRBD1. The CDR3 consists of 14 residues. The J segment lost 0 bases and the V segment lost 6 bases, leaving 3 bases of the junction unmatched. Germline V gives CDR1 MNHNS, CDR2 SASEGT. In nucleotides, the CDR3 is TGTGCCAGCAGAGCAGGGGGCTTGAACACTGAAGCTTTCTTT. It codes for CASRAGGLNTEAFF.

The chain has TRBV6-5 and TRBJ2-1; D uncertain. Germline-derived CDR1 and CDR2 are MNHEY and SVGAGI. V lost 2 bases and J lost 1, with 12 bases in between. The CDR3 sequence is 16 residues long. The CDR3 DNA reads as TGTGCCAGCAGTTACACTCACGGGTATTCCTACAATGAGCAGTTCTTC. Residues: CASSYTHGYSYNEQFF.

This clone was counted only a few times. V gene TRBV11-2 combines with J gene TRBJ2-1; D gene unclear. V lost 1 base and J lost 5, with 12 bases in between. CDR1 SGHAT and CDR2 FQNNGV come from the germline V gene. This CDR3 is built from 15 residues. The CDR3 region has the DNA TGTGCCAGCAGCTTAGCAGGATCGGTAAACAATGAGCAGTTCTTC. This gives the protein CASSLAGSVNNEQFF.

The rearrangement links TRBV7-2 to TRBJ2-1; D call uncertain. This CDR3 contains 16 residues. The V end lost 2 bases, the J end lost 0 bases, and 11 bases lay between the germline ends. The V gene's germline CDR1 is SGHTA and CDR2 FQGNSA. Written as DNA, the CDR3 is TGTGCCAGCAGCTTACGTGGCCTTACCTCCTACAATGAGCAGTTCTTC. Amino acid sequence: CASSLRGLTSYNEQFF.